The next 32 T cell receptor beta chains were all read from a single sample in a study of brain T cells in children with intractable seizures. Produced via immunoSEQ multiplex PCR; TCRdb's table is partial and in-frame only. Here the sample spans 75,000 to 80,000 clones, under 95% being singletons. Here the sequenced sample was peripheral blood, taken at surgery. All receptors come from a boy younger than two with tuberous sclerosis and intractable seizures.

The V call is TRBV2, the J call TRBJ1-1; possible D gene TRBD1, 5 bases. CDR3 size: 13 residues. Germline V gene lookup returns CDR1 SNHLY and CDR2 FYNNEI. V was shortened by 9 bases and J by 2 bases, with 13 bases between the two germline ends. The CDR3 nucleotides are TGTGCCAGGGCCGGGACGGTTAACACTGAAGCTTTCTTT. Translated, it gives CARAGTVNTEAFF.

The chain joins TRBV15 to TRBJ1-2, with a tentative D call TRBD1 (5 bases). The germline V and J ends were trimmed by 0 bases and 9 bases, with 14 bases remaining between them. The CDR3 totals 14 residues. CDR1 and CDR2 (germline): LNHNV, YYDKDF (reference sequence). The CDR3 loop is CATSRDRGGWSYTF. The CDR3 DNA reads TGTGCCACCAGCAGAGATCGGGGGGGTTGGAGCTACACCTTC.

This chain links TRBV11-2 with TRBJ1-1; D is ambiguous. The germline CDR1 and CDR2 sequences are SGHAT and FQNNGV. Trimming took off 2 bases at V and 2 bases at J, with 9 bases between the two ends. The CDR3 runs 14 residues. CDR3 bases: TGTGCCAGCAGCTTATGGAAGCCAAACACTGAAGCTTTCTTT. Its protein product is CASSLWKPNTEAFF.

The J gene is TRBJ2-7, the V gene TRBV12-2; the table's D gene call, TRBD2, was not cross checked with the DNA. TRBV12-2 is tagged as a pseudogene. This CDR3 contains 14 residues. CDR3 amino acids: CASRFGLVSYEQYF. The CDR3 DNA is TGTGCAAGTCGCTTCGGACTAGTATCCTACGAGCAGTACTTC.

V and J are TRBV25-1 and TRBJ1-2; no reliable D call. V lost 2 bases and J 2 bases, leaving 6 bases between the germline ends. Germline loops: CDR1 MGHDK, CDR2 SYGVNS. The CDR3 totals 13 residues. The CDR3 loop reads CASSEIGNYGYTF. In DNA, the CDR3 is TGTGCCAGCAGTGAAATAGGAAACTATGGCTACACCTTC.

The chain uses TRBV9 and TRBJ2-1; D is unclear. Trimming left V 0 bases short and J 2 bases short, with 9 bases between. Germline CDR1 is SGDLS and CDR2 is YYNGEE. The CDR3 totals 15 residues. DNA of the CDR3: TGTGCCAGCAGCGTAGATCAGGTTCCCTACAATGAGCAGTTCTTC. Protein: CASSVDQVPYNEQFF. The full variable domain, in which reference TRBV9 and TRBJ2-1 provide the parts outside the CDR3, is DSGVTQTPKHLITATGQRVTLRCSPRSGDLSVYWYQQSLDQGLQFLIQYYNGEERAKGNILERFSAQQFPDLHSELNLSSLELGDSALYFCASSVDQVPYNEQFFGPGTRLTVL.

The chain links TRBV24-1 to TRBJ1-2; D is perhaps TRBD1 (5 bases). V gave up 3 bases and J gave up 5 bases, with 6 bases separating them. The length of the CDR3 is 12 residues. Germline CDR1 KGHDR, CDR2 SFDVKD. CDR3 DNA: TGTGCCACCAGTGATGCAGGGTATGGCTACACCTTC. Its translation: CATSDAGYGYTF.

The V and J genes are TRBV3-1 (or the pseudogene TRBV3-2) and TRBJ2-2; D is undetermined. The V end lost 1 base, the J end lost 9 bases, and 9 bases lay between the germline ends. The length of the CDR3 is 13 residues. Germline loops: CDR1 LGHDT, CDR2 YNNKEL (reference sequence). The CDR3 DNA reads TGTGCCAGCAGCCAAGGGCGTAATCGGGAGCTGTTTTTT. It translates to CASSQGRNRELFF.

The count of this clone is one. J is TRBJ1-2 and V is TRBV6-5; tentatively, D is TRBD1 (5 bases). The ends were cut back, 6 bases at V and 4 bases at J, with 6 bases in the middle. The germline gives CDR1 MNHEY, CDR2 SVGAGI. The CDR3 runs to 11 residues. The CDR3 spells CASRGVYGYTF. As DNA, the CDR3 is TGTGCCAGCAGGGGGGTCTATGGCTACACCTTC.

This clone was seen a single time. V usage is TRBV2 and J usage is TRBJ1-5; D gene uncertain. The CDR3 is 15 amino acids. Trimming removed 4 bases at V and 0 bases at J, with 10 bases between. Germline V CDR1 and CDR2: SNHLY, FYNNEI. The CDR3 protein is CASSGTVNSNQPQHF. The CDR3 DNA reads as TGTGCCAGCAGTGGAACAGTTAATAGCAATCAGCCCCAGCATTTT.

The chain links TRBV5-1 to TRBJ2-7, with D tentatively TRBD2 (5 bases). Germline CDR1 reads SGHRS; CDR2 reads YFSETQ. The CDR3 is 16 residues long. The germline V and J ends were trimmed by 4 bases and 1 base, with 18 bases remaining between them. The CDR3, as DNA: TGCGCCAGCAGCGGAACTCCCCAGAGGGATTCCTACGAGCAGTACTTC. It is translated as CASSGTPQRDSYEQYF.

The DNA of the CDR3 is TGTGCCAGCAGCTTGGCAACAATCTATGGCTACACCTTC. Amino acid sequence: CASSLATIYGYTF. The chain recombines TRBV5-6 with TRBJ1-2; D gene unclear. Trimming took 0 bases from V and 4 from J, leaving 7 bases between them. The CDR3 loop spans 13 amino acids. From germline, CDR1 is SGHDT and CDR2 YYEEEE.

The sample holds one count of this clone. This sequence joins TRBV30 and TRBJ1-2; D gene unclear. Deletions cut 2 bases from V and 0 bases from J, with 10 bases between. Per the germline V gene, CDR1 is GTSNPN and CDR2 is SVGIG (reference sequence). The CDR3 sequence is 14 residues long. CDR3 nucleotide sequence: TGTGCCTGGAGTTCTGAACATACTAACTATGGCTACACCTTC. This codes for CAWSSEHTNYGYTF.

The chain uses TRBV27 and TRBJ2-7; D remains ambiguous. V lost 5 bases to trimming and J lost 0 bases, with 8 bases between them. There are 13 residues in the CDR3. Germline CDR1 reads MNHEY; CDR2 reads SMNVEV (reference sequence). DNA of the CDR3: TGTGCCAGCAGTCGCCTTCCCTCCTACGAGCAGTACTTC. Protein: CASSRLPSYEQYF.

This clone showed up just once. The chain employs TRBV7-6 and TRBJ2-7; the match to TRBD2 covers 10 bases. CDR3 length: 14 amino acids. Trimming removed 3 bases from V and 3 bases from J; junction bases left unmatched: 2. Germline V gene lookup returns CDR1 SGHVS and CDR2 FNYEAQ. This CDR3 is CASSFSSGSYEQYF. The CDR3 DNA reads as TGTGCCAGCAGCTTCTCTAGCGGGAGCTACGAGCAGTACTTC.

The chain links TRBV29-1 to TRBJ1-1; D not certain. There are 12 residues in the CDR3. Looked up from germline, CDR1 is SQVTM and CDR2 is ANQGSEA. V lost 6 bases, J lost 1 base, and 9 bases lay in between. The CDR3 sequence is CSVRAWNTEAFF. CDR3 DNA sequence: TGCAGCGTGAGGGCTTGGAACACTGAAGCTTTCTTT.

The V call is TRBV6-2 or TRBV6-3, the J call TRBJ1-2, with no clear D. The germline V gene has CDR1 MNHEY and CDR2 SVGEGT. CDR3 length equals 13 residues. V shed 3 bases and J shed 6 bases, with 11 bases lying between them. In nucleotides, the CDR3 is TGTGCCAGCAGTTATGATCGGGGAGATGGCTACACCTTC. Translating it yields CASSYDRGDGYTF.

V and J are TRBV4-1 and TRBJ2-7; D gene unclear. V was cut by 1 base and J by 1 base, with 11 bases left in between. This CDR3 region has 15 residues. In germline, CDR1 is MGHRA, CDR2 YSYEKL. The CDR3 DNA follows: TGCGCCAGCAGCCAAGTCAGTCACGGGTCCTACGAGCAGTACTTC. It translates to CASSQVSHGSYEQYF.

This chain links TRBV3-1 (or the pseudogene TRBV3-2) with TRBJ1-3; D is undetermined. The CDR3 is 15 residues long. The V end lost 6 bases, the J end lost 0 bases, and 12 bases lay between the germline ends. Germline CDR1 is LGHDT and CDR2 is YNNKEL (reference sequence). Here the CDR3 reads CASSLIRNSGNTIYF. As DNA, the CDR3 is TGTGCCAGCAGTCTTATTAGGAACTCTGGAAACACCATATATTTT.

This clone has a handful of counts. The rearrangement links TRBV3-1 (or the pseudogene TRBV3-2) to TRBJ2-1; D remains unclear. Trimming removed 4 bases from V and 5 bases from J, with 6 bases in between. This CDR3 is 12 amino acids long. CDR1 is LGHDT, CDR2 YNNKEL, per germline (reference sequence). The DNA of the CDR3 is TGTGCCAGCAGCCCCCTCAACAATGAGCAGTTCTTC. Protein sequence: CASSPLNNEQFF.

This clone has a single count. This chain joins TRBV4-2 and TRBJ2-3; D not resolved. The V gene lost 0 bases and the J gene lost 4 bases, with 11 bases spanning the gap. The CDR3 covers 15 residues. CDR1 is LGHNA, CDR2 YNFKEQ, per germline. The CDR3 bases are TGTGCCAGCAGCCAAGATAGTACGAGCGCAGATACGCAGTATTTT. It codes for CASSQDSTSADTQYF.

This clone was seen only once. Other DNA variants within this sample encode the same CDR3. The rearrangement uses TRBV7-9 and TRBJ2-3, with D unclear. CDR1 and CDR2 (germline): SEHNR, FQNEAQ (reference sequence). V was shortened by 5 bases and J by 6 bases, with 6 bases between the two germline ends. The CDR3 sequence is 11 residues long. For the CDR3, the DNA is TGTGCCAGCAGCCTCAGGGATACGCAGTATTTT. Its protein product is CASSLRDTQYF.

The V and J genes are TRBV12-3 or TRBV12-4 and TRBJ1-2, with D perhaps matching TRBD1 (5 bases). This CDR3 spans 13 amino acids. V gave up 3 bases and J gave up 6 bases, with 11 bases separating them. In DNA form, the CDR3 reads TGTGCCAGCAGTTTCCAGGGACCCCATGGCTACACCTTC. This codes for CASSFQGPHGYTF.

The CDR3 region has the DNA TGTGCCAGCAGACTAGCGGGTGAGCAGTACTTC. This sequence encodes CASRLAGEQYF. The chain uses TRBV6-6 and TRBJ2-7, with 9 bases lining up with TRBD2. With 6 bases clipped from V and 7 bases from J, the junction kept 1 base outside the gene matches. CDR3 length equals 11 residues. Germline V gene lookup returns CDR1 MNHNY and CDR2 SVGAGI (reference sequence).

The CDR3 spells CASSQRTDTQYF. For the CDR3, the DNA is TGTGCCAGCAGCCAACGCACAGATACGCAGTATTTT. J is TRBJ2-3 and V is TRBV9; D is unresolved. Trimming took 4 bases from V and 1 from J, leaving 4 bases between them. The CDR3 is made up of 12 amino acids. From germline, CDR1 is SGDLS and CDR2 YYNGEE.

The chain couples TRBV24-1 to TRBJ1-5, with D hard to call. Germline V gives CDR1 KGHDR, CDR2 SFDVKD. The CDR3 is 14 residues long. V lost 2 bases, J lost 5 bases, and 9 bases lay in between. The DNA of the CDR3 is TGTGCCACCAGTGATTCTTTGCGGGATCAGCCCCAGCATTTT. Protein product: CATSDSLRDQPQHF.

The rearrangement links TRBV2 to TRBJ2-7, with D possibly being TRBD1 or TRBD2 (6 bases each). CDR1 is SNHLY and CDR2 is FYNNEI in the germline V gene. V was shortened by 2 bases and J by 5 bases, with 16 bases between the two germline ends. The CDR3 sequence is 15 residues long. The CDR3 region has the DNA TGTGCCAGCAGTGAAAGGGGGTCGACTAGGGACGAGCAGTACTTC. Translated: CASSERGSTRDEQYF. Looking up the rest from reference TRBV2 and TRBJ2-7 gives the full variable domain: EPEVTQTPSHQVTQMGQEVILRCVPISNHLYFYWYRQILGQKVEFLVSFYNNEISEKSEIFDDQFSVERPDGSNFTLKIRSTKLEDSAMYFCASSERGSTRDEQYFGPGTRLTVT.

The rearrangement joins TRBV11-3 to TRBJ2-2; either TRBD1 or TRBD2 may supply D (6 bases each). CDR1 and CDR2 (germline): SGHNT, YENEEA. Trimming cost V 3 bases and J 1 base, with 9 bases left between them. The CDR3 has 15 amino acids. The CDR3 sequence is CASSFEGGNTGELFF. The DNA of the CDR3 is TGTGCCAGCAGCTTTGAGGGGGGGAACACCGGGGAGCTGTTTTTT. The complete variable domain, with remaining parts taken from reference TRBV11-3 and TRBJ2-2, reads EAGVVQSPRYKIIEKKQPVAFWCNPISGHNTLYWYLQNLGQGPELLIRYENEEAVDDSQLPKDRFSAERLKGVDSTLKIQPAELGDSAVYLCASSFEGGNTGELFFGEGSRLTVL.

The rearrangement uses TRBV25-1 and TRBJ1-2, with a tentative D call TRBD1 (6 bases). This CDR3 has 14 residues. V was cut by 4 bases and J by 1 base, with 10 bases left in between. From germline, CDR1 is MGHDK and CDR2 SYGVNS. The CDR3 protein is CASSANRVNYGYTF. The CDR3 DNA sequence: TGTGCCAGCAGTGCAAACAGGGTTAACTATGGCTACACCTTC.

The CDR3 coding sequence is TGCGCCAGCAGTGCGAGCGGGAGGGTGCAGTTCTTC. Translated, it gives CASSASGRVQFF. This chain uses TRBV10-1 with TRBJ2-1, with TRBD2 matching over 10 bases. Trimming cost V 4 bases and J 12 bases; bases outside gene matches: 3. This CDR3 comprises 12 residues. Germline V gene sequence: CDR1 WNHNN, CDR2 SYGVQD (reference sequence).

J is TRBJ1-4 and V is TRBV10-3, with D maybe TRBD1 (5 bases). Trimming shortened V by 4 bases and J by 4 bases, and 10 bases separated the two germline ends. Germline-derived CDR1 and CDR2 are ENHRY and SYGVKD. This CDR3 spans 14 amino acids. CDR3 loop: CAISADRFNEKLFF. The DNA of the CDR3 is TGTGCCATCAGTGCCGACAGATTTAATGAAAAACTGTTTTTT.

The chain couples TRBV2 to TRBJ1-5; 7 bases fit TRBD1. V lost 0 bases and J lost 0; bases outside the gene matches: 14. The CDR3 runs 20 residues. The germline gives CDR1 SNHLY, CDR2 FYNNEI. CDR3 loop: CASSEARTGTVPTSNQPQHF. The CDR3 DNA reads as TGTGCCAGCAGTGAAGCTCGGACCGGGACAGTTCCAACTAGCAATCAGCCCCAGCATTTT.